Following are 4 T cell receptor beta chains from one sample sequenced in a study of patients and donors after allogeneic stem cell transplantation. TCRdb reprocessed the RT-PCR reads via MiXCR and lists one record per CDR3 protein. The sample lists hundreds of thousands of distinct CDR3 sequences, approximately 16% occurring once. Specimen: blood, either unsorted or a sorted T cell fraction (not recorded which). All receptors derive from a human donor who was either an allogeneic HSCT recipient or a stem cell or donor lymphocyte infusion donor (not recorded which). It is not recorded whose cells these are; they may come from a transplant donor.

This clonotype was counted many times. The chain combines TRBV5-1 with TRBJ2-6; 8 bases map to TRBD1. Germline assignment: CDR1 SGHRS and CDR2 YFSETQ. There are 18 residues in the CDR3. J lost 0 bases, V lost 4 bases, and 9 bases had no gene match. The CDR3 bases are TGCGCCAGCAGCGAATGGACAGGGAAATCCTCTGGGGCCAACGTCCTGACTTTC. It is translated as CASSEWTGKSSGANVLTF.

This clonotype occurred many times. The chain carries TRBV6-5 and TRBJ1-6; TRBD1 might be the D (6 bases). Trimming stripped 2 bases from V and 10 bases from J, with 9 bases between. The CDR3 covers 13 residues. Germline V gene lookup returns CDR1 MNHEY and CDR2 SVGAGI. The CDR3 protein is CASSYRGGSPLHF. As DNA, the CDR3 is TGTGCCAGCAGTTACAGGGGGGGATCACCCCTCCACTTT.

The chain carries TRBV7-2 and TRBJ2-7; D is possibly TRBD1 or TRBD2 (5 bases each). Trimming pared 1 base from V and 3 bases from J, leaving 10 bases between. The CDR3 totals 14 residues. The germline CDR1 and CDR2 sequences are SGHTA and FQGNSA. The CDR3 region is CASSLGGTDYEQYF. CDR3 nucleotide sequence: TGTGCCAGCAGCTTAGGGGGGACCGACTACGAGCAGTACTTC. The whole variable domain, remainder taken from reference TRBV7-2 and TRBJ2-7, is GAGVSQSPSNKVTEKGKDVELRCDPISGHTALYWYRQSLGQGLEFLIYFQGNSAPDKSGLPSDRFSAERTGGSVSTLTIQRTQQEDSAVYLCASSLGGTDYEQYFGPGTRLTVT.

This clonotype came up a few times. The chain links TRBV6-6 to TRBJ1-1, with D perhaps matching TRBD1 (5 bases). Trimming removed 4 bases from V and 6 bases from J, with 9 bases in between. From germline, CDR1 is MNHNY and CDR2 SVGAGI (reference sequence). The CDR3 contains 12 residues. This chain's CDR3 is CASSSGGSEAFF. The DNA for the CDR3 is TGTGCCAGCAGTTCGGGGGGTTCTGAAGCTTTCTTT.